Following are 29 T cell receptor beta chains from one sample sequenced in a study of blood T cell repertoires in COVID-19. Generated by immunoSEQ multiplex PCR, the TCRdb table keeps only in-frame clones and is missing some. Of over 150,000 clones listed, around 80% were seen once; the top ten hold roughly 9%. Sequenced material: peripheral blood. Every receptor here comes from a woman over 75 with active or convalescent COVID-19.

This clone is a singleton in its sample. The V call is TRBV4-1, the J call TRBJ2-3; 12 nucleotides match TRBD2. Losses at the gene ends were 0 bases for V and 4 bases for J; bases not matched to a gene: 11. Germline CDR1 reads MGHRA; CDR2 reads YSYEKL. The CDR3 contains 19 residues. This chain's CDR3 is CASSQDPTSGGSVADTQYF. In DNA form, the CDR3 reads TGCGCCAGCAGCCAAGATCCAACTAGCGGGGGGTCCGTTGCAGATACGCAGTATTTT.

This clone was counted a few times. This CDR3 reads CASSLGGAGKNIQYF. For the CDR3, the DNA is TGCGCCAGCAGCTTAGGGGGGGCCGGCAAAAACATTCAGTACTTC. The chain couples TRBV5-1 to TRBJ2-4; tentatively, D is TRBD2 (7 bases). The CDR3 totals 15 residues. From germline, CDR1 is SGHRS and CDR2 YFSETQ. The germline V and J ends were trimmed by 2 bases and 3 bases, with 12 bases remaining between them.

The V and J genes are TRBV6-2 or TRBV6-3 and TRBJ1-5, with D maybe TRBD1 (5 bases). The length of the CDR3 is 18 residues. The V gene lost 2 bases and the J gene lost 2 bases, with 19 bases spanning the gap. Per germline, CDR1 MNHEY and CDR2 SVGEGT. CDR3 protein: CASSYGEVGTGGNQPQHF. The CDR3 DNA is TGTGCCAGCAGTTACGGGGAAGTTGGGACTGGTGGCAATCAGCCCCAGCATTTT.

The chain couples TRBV9 to TRBJ1-1, with TRBD1 matching 7 bases. The CDR3 contains 15 residues. The V segment lost 4 bases and the J segment 0 bases; nucleotides outside the gene matches: 6. Germline CDR1 is SGDLS and CDR2 is YYNGEE. The CDR3 protein is CASSSRGQMNTEAFF. For the CDR3, the DNA is TGTGCCAGCAGCTCACGGGGACAGATGAACACTGAAGCTTTCTTT.

The chain recombines TRBV12-5 with TRBJ2-7; 12 positions agree with TRBD2. From germline, CDR1 is LGHNT and CDR2 FRNRAP. The ends lost 6 bases at V and 6 bases at J; junction bases unmatched: 12. The CDR3 has 16 amino acids. The CDR3: CASGHLTSGGLLEQYF. The CDR3 DNA reads TGTGCTAGTGGCCACCTTACTAGCGGGGGGCTTCTCGAGCAGTACTTC.

This chain joins TRBV27 and TRBJ1-4, with TRBD1 identical over 11 bases. CDR1 and CDR2 from the germline V gene are MNHEY and SMNVEV (reference sequence). This CDR3 spans 15 amino acids. V gave up 5 bases and J gave up 5 bases; unmatched junction bases: 4. CDR3 amino acids: CASSAWDRGNEKLFF. CDR3 DNA: TGTGCCAGCAGTGCCTGGGACAGGGGGAATGAAAAACTGTTTTTT.

The chain uses TRBV4-3 and TRBJ1-2, with 9 positions matching TRBD1. V was clipped by 0 bases and J by 3 bases; unmatched bases: 5. The CDR3 has 16 residues. CDR1 and CDR2 from the germline V gene are LGHNA and YSLEER. CDR3 sequence: CASSQDITGGYYGYTF. DNA of the CDR3: TGCGCCAGCAGCCAAGATATAACAGGGGGCTACTATGGCTACACCTTC.

The chain links TRBV30 to TRBJ2-3; TRBD1 might be the D (5 bases). The CDR3 contains 15 residues. V dropped 0 bases and J dropped 0 bases, with 10 bases sitting between them. Germline CDR1 reads GTSNPN; CDR2 reads SVGIG (reference sequence). CDR3 region: CAWSVGAGSTDTQYF. Here the CDR3 DNA reads TGTGCCTGGAGTGTAGGGGCAGGGAGCACAGATACGCAGTATTTT.

The chain couples TRBV12-3 or TRBV12-4 to TRBJ2-2; maybe TRBD1 (5 bases). Trimming shortened V by 7 bases and J by 6 bases, and 12 bases separated the two germline ends. The CDR3 length is 13 residues. The CDR3 DNA reads TGTGCCAGCATCCTAAGGGGCCCCGGGGAGCTGTTTTTT. Translating it yields CASILRGPGELFF.

CDR3 nucleotide sequence: TGTGCCAGCAGCCGCGCCGGGACAGGGAACACCGGGGAGCTGTTTTTT. Protein: CASSRAGTGNTGELFF. This chain joins TRBV7-8 and TRBJ2-2, with 8 bases aligning to TRBD1. From germline, CDR1 is SGHVS and CDR2 FQNEAQ. With 5 bases clipped from V and 1 base from J, the junction kept 6 bases outside the gene matches. This CDR3 comprises 16 residues.

This rearrangement joins TRBV4-2 to TRBJ2-3, with 8 bases matching TRBD2. Germline loops: CDR1 LGHNA, CDR2 YNFKEQ. CDR3 length equals 15 residues. V shed 4 bases, J shed 6 bases, and the junction held 9 bases outside the gene matches. In DNA form, the CDR3 reads TGTGCCAGCAGCCTGTCAGCGGGGGTAGGCGATACGCAGTATTTT. This translates into CASSLSAGVGDTQYF.

The chain uses TRBV4-3 and TRBJ1-2, with D uncertain. The CDR3 is 15 amino acids. The V gene lost 0 bases and the J gene lost 4 bases, with 12 bases spanning the gap. Germline loops: CDR1 LGHNA, CDR2 YSLEER. The CDR3 bases are TGCGCCAGCAGCCAAGATTCTGACGGAGCCTATGGCTACACCTTC. Translating gives CASSQDSDGAYGYTF.

A few counts support this clone. This chain uses TRBV5-1 with TRBJ1-2, with a possible D match to TRBD1 (6 bases). Germline CDR1 and CDR2: SGHRS and YFSETQ. V gave up 2 bases and J gave up 4 bases, with 15 bases separating them. The CDR3 is 15 residues long. CDR3 in amino acids: CASSFSAGESYGYTF. CDR3 nucleotides: TGCGCCAGCAGCTTCTCGGCAGGGGAGTCCTATGGCTACACCTTC.

This clone was counted only a few times. The chain uses TRBV27 and TRBJ1-5; D gene uncertain. This CDR3 is built from 14 residues. Trimming took off 1 base at V and 0 bases at J, with 4 bases between the two ends. Per germline, CDR1 MNHEY and CDR2 SMNVEV (reference sequence). For the CDR3, the DNA is TGTGCCAGCAGTTTATACGGTAGCAATCAGCCCCAGCATTTT. Its translation is CASSLYGSNQPQHF.

In its sample, this clone was seen once. CDR3 DNA: TGTGCCAGCTCACCACCGGGGCAGGGGGCGAATGGCTACACCTTC. Translating it yields CASSPPGQGANGYTF. V and J are TRBV18 and TRBJ1-2; 8 bases map to TRBD1. The CDR3 covers 15 residues. J was trimmed by 6 bases and V by 0 bases; bases with no gene match: 6. Germline V gene data show CDR1 as KGHSH and CDR2 as LQKENI.

This clone has just one count. The rearrangement joins TRBV6-2 or TRBV6-3 to TRBJ1-2; D call uncertain. The CDR3 is made up of 15 amino acids. The V gene's germline CDR1 is MNHEY and CDR2 SVGEGT. Trimming stripped 0 bases from V and 0 bases from J, with 8 bases between. CDR3 amino acids: CASSYSSDPNYGYTF. The DNA of the CDR3 is TGTGCCAGCAGTTACTCCAGTGATCCTAACTATGGCTACACCTTC.

The chain links TRBV27 to TRBJ2-7; D possibly corresponds to TRBD2 (7 bases). The germline CDR1 and CDR2 sequences are MNHEY and SMNVEV (reference sequence). The CDR3 has 16 residues. V dropped 2 bases and J dropped 6 bases, with 20 bases sitting between them. The CDR3 sequence is CASSLLPFGGHSEQYF. For the CDR3, the DNA is TGTGCCAGCAGTTTACTCCCCTTCGGGGGGCACTCCGAGCAGTACTTC.

This clone has just one count. The rearrangement links TRBV4-2 to TRBJ2-7, with 8 bases matching TRBD1. The CDR3 spans 17 residues. Per germline, CDR1 LGHNA and CDR2 YNFKEQ. The J segment lost 4 bases and the V segment lost 1 base, leaving 12 bases of the junction unmatched. The CDR3 reads CASSQVISGTGPYEQYF. The CDR3 DNA sequence: TGTGCCAGCAGCCAAGTCATTTCGGGGACAGGACCTTACGAGCAGTACTTC.

The rearrangement joins TRBV2 to TRBJ2-5; 7 bases match TRBD2. CDR1 is SNHLY, CDR2 FYNNEI, per germline. The CDR3 loop spans 12 amino acids. Trimming removed 10 bases from V and 5 bases from J; junction bases left unmatched: 7. CDR3 nucleotide sequence: TGTGCCACTCGGGGGGAGCCCGAGACCCAGTACTTC. This gives the protein CATRGEPETQYF. The full variable domain, rest sourced from reference TRBV2 and TRBJ2-5, is EPEVTQTPSHQVTQMGQEVILRCVPISNHLYFYWYRQILGQKVEFLVSFYNNEISEKSEIFDDQFSVERPDGSNFTLKIRSTKLEDSAMYFCATRGEPETQYFGPGTRLLVL.

This chain connects TRBV11-2 to TRBJ1-1, with 9 bases identical to TRBD1. There are 17 residues in the CDR3. Unmatched junction bases numbered 10, after V lost 5 bases and J lost 0 bases. Germline loops: CDR1 SGHAT, CDR2 FQNNGV. The CDR3 loop is CASSPAGTGPMNTEAFF. The DNA for the CDR3 is TGTGCCAGCAGCCCAGCCGGGACAGGGCCGATGAACACTGAAGCTTTCTTT.

V usage is TRBV5-6 and J usage is TRBJ2-3, with a possible D match to TRBD2 (5 bases). V was cut by 3 bases and J by 3 bases, with 23 bases left in between. From germline, CDR1 is SGHDT and CDR2 YYEEEE. CDR3 length: 18 residues. The CDR3 is CASSWHTGFILRTDTQYF. The CDR3 DNA reads TGTGCCAGCAGCTGGCACACGGGGTTCATTTTACGGACAGATACGCAGTATTTT. The complete variable domain, with remaining parts taken from reference TRBV5-6 and TRBJ2-3, reads DAGVTQSPTHLIKTRGQQVTLRCSPKSGHDTVSWYQQALGQGPQFIFQYYEEEERQRGNFPDRFSGHQFPNYSSELNVNALLLGDSALYLCASSWHTGFILRTDTQYFGPGTRLTVL.

This clone was found a few times. The chain links TRBV7-9 to TRBJ2-5; D is perhaps TRBD1 (6 bases). Trimming left V 4 bases short and J 3 bases short, with 12 bases between. CDR3 length: 14 amino acids. Germline CDR1 SEHNR, CDR2 FQNEAQ (reference sequence). This CDR3 is CASSSVGAEETQYF. CDR3 bases: TGTGCCAGCAGCTCAGTGGGGGCAGAAGAGACCCAGTACTTC.

Written as DNA, the CDR3 is TGTGCCAGCTCACCACCGAGCGGGAGTGAAGCTTTCTTT. It codes for CASSPPSGSEAFF. This rearrangement joins TRBV18 to TRBJ1-1; D uncertain. Germline assignment: CDR1 KGHSH and CDR2 LQKENI. Trimming took off 0 bases at V and 7 bases at J, with 9 bases between the two ends. The CDR3 totals 13 residues.

The V gene is TRBV28, the J gene TRBJ1-1; weak D call: TRBD1 (5 bases). The length of the CDR3 is 10 residues. Germline loops: CDR1 MDHEN, CDR2 SYDVKM. With 11 bases removed from V and 11 bases from J, the gap between germline ends came to 15 bases. The CDR3 loop is CAAGGTTAFF. The DNA of the CDR3 is TGTGCCGCGGGGGGGACTACGGCTTTCTTT.

The rearrangement uses TRBV30 and TRBJ1-6; a weak D match, TRBD1 (5 bases). The CDR3 covers 14 residues. Between the trimmed V and J ends, which lost 3 bases and 7 bases, there was a span of 13 bases. Looked up from germline, CDR1 is GTSNPN and CDR2 is SVGIG (reference sequence). CDR3 sequence reads: CAWSRQMGNSPLHF. The CDR3 DNA sequence: TGTGCCTGGAGCCGACAGATGGGAAATTCACCCCTCCACTTT.

V and J are TRBV3-1 (or the pseudogene TRBV3-2) and TRBJ2-7; no definite D call. The V end lost 6 bases, the J end lost 1 base, and 4 bases lay between the germline ends. The CDR3 runs 11 residues. Looked up from germline, CDR1 is LGHDT and CDR2 is YNNKEL (reference sequence). The DNA for the CDR3 is TGTGCCAGCAGTCTGTCCTACGAGCAGTACTTC. Translated, it gives CASSLSYEQYF.

The chain is built from TRBV6-5 and TRBJ2-2; 7 bases match TRBD2. Germline loops: CDR1 MNHEY, CDR2 SVGAGI. The CDR3 is 15 amino acids. The junction had 5 bases not matched to a gene; V was cut back by 7 bases and J by 0 bases. CDR3 region: CASKFLAANTGELFF. CDR3 coding DNA: TGTGCCAGCAAGTTCCTAGCGGCGAACACCGGGGAGCTGTTTTTT.

The chain has TRBV3-1 (or the pseudogene TRBV3-2) and TRBJ2-5; D call uncertain. The germline CDR1 and CDR2 sequences are LGHDT and YNNKEL (reference sequence). CDR3 length: 14 amino acids. Trimming cost V 8 bases and J 5 bases, with 18 bases left between them. The CDR3 bases are TGTGCCAGCCCCTCTTCTATCTCGGGTGAGACCCAGTACTTC. Translation: CASPSSISGETQYF.

Points on this clone: Other DNA sequences in the same sample also yield this CDR3. This chain uses TRBV25-1 with TRBJ1-2; no firm D call. V dropped 3 bases and J dropped 5 bases, with 10 bases sitting between them. Germline CDR1 and CDR2: MGHDK and SYGVNS. The CDR3 runs to 13 residues. CDR3 sequence reads: CASSETGGYGYTF. As DNA, the CDR3 is TGTGCCAGCAGTGAGACTGGCGGGTATGGCTACACCTTC.